This T cell receptor (beta chain) was captured by sequencing in a study of blood T cell repertoires in COVID-19. The CDR3 has 16 residues. CDR1 SGHKS and CDR2 YYEKEE come from the germline V gene (reference sequence). Trimming removed 0 bases from V and 3 bases from J, with 14 bases in between. Profiling relied on immunoSEQ multiplex PCR, and the TCRdb table lists in-frame clones only, not all of them. This sample yields about 130,000 clones, of which approximately 85% are seen a single time; 9.5% to 15% belongs to the top ten. This clone is a singleton in its sample. The chain carries TRBV5-5 and TRBJ2-3, with a tentative D call TRBD1 (5 bases). Sequencing was performed on peripheral blood. The clonotype comes from a human donor in a cohort sampled during active COVID-19. The CDR3 reads CASSLAPGLATDTQYF. The DNA for the CDR3 is TGTGCCAGCAGCTTGGCCCCAGGGTTGGCTACAGATACGCAGTATTTT.